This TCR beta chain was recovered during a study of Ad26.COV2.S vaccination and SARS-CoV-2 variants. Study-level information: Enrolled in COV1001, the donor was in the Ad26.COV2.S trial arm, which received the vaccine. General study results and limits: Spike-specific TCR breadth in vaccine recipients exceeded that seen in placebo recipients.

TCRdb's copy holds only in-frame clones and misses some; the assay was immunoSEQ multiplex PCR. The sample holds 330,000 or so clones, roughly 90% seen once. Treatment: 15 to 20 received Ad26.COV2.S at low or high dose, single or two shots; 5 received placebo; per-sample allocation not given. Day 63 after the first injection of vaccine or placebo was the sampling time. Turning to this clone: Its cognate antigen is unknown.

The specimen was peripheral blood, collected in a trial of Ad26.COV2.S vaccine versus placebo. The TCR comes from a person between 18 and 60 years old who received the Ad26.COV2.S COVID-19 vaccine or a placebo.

The CDR3 spells CASSQGRGANYGYTF. In nucleotides, the CDR3 is TGCGCCAGCAGCCAAGGCCGAGGAGCTAACTATGGCTACACCTTC. V gene TRBV4-3 combines with J gene TRBJ1-2; D unclear. The germline CDR1 and CDR2 sequences are LGHNA and YSLEER. This CDR3 is 15 amino acids long. With 1 base removed from V and 0 bases from J, the gap between germline ends came to 9 bases.